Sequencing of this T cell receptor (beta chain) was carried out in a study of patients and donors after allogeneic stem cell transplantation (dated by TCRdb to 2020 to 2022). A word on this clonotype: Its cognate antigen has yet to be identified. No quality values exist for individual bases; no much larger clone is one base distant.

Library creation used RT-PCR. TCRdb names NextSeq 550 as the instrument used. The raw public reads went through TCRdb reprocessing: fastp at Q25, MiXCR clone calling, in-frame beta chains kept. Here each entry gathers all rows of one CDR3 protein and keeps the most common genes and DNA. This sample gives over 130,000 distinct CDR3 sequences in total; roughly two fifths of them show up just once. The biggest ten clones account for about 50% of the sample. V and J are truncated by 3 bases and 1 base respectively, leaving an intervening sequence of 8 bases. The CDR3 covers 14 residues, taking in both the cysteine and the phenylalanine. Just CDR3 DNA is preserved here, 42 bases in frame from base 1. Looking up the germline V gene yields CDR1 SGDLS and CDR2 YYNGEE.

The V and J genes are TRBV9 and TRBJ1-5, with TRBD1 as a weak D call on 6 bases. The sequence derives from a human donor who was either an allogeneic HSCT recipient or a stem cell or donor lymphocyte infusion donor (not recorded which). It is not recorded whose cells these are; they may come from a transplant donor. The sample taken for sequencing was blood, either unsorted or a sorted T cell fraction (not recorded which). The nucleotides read TGTGCCAGCAGCGCGGACAGCAGCAATCAGCCCCAGCATTTT. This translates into CASSADSSNQPQHF.